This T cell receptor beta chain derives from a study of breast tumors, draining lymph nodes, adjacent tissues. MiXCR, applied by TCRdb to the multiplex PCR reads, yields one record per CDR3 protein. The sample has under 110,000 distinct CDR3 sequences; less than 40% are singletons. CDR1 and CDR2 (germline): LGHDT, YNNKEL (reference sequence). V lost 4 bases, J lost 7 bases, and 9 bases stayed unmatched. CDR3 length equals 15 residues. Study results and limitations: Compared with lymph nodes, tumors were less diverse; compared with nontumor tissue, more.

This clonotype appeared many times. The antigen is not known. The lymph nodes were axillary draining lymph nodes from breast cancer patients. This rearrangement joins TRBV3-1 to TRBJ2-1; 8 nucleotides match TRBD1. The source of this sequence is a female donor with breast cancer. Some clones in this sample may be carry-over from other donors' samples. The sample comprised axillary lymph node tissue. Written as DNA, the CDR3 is TGTGCCAGCAGCCCCGAGGGAGACAGGGGTAATGAGCAGTTCTTC. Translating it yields CASSPEGDRGNEQFF.